Presented here are 16 T cell receptor beta chains from one specimen sequenced in a study of graft-versus-host responses after intestinal transplantation. The assay was immunoSEQ multiplex PCR, and TCRdb's table has in-frame clones only and misses some. The sample lists 15,000 to 20,000 clones, roughly 86% occurring once. Material: bone marrow, obtained approximately 130 days after transplant. These TCRs come from a human patient who received an intestinal transplant, so some T cells may come from the graft donor.

The rearrangement uses TRBV11-2 and TRBJ2-3; 9 nucleotides align to TRBD2. This CDR3 region has 14 residues. CDR1 and CDR2 from the germline V gene are SGHAT and FQNNGV. The V and J ends lost 5 bases and 3 bases, in that order; junction bases with no gene match: 3. CDR3 amino acids: CASSRGRVTDTQYF. Here the CDR3 DNA reads TGTGCCAGCAGCCGCGGGAGGGTGACAGATACGCAGTATTTT.

This clone has a single count. The chain joins TRBV27 to TRBJ2-6, with D tentatively TRBD2 (5 bases). This CDR3 spans 15 amino acids. Trimming took 2 bases from V and 4 from J, leaving 9 bases between them. The germline V gene has CDR1 MNHEY and CDR2 SMNVEV (reference sequence). CDR3 region: CASSLGLAGANVLTF. CDR3 nucleotide sequence: TGTGCCAGCAGTTTAGGACTCGCGGGGGCCAACGTCCTGACTTTC.

This clone was counted a single time. V is TRBV13 and J is TRBJ2-1; TRBD1 agrees at 12 bases. V dropped 5 bases and J dropped 4; count of bases not matched to a gene: 27. CDR3 length: 23 residues. CDR1 is PRHDT, CDR2 FYEKMQ, per germline (reference sequence). This CDR3 is CASSPRLFPGQGASSALYNEQFF. The CDR3 DNA sequence: TGTGCCAGCAGCCCCCGCTTGTTCCCGGGACAGGGGGCGAGTAGCGCCCTATACAATGAGCAGTTCTTC.

The chain recombines TRBV7-9 with TRBJ2-1; TRBD1 matches 7 bases. J gave up 7 bases and V 5 bases, and 5 bases lay outside the gene matches. CDR3 length: 13 residues. Germline V gene lookup returns CDR1 SEHNR and CDR2 FQNEAQ (reference sequence). The CDR3 spells CASSRGLENEQFF. The CDR3 DNA reads as TGTGCCAGCAGCAGGGGGCTGGAAAATGAGCAGTTCTTC.

This rearrangement joins TRBV4-1 to TRBJ2-1; a possible D gene is TRBD2 (6 bases). The CDR3 extends over 15 amino acids. Germline V gives CDR1 MGHRA, CDR2 YSYEKL. V lost 2 bases and J lost 10, with 18 bases in between. The CDR3, as DNA: TGCGCCAGCAGCCAATCCCGGGACTCAGGATGGGAGCAGTTCTTC. Translated: CASSQSRDSGWEQFF.

The J gene is TRBJ2-7, the V gene TRBV10-3; possibly TRBD1 or TRBD2 for D (5 bases each). Trimming took off 6 bases at V and 0 bases at J, with 12 bases between the two ends. Per germline, CDR1 ENHRY and CDR2 SYGVKD. The CDR3 loop spans 14 amino acids. CDR3 region: CAISPGQISYEQYF. Written as DNA, the CDR3 is TGTGCCATCAGCCCGGGGCAGATCTCCTACGAGCAGTACTTC.

Turning to this clone: Its ends do not fully match the called genes, so a read error is possible. Other DNA variants within this sample encode the same CDR3. V is TRBV18 and J is TRBJ2-5; D is unresolved. Germline V CDR1 and CDR2: KGHSH, LQKENI. The CDR3 length is 13 residues. The CDR3 protein is CASSASGQETQYF. CDR3 DNA sequence: TGCGCCAGCTCAGCGTCCGGTCAAGAGACCCAGTACTTC.

The rearrangement links TRBV6-1 to TRBJ1-3, with no clear D. Trimming took 6 bases from V and 4 from J, leaving 10 bases between them. CDR1 MNHNS and CDR2 SASEGT come from the germline V gene. This CDR3 spans 13 amino acids. The CDR3 region is CASREQQGNTIYF. CDR3 DNA: TGTGCCAGCAGGGAACAACAGGGAAACACCATATATTTT.

As DNA, the CDR3 is TGTGCCAGCAGTGTTCACCGGGAAGCCAATAGCGAGCAGTACTTC. Protein sequence: CASSVHREANSEQYF. J is TRBJ2-7 and V is TRBV6-1; D may be TRBD2 (5 bases). The CDR3 has 15 residues. The germline V gene has CDR1 MNHNS and CDR2 SASEGT. V dropped 4 bases and J dropped 6 bases, with 19 bases sitting between them.

The chain combines TRBV19 with TRBJ2-7; the match to TRBD1 covers 7 bases. The CDR3 has 14 residues. The germline V gene encodes CDR1 LNHDA and CDR2 SQIVND (reference sequence). V shed 5 bases and J 5 bases; nucleotides not matched to a gene: 9. The CDR3 nucleotides are TGTGCCAGTAGTTCGACCGGGACAGTCAACGAGCAGTACTTC. It is translated as CASSSTGTVNEQYF.

The chain recombines TRBV5-1 with TRBJ2-7, with 13 bases that match TRBD2. V shed 0 bases and J 10 bases; nucleotides not matched to a gene: 7. Germline-derived CDR1 and CDR2 are SGHRS and YFSETQ. The CDR3 covers 15 residues. In nucleotides, the CDR3 is TGCGCCAGCAGCTTGGAACTAGCGGGAGGGCCGAGACAGTACTTC. This translates into CASSLELAGGPRQYF.

This clone has only one observation. The chain recombines TRBV30 with TRBJ2-7; D gene ambiguous. CDR1 and CDR2 from the germline V gene are GTSNPN and SVGIG (reference sequence). V lost 1 base and J lost 0, with 4 bases in between. CDR3 length equals 12 residues. Here the CDR3 DNA reads TGTGCCTGGAGTGCCTACTCCTACGAGCAGTACTTC. This encodes CAWSAYSYEQYF.

V gene TRBV10-1 combines with J gene TRBJ2-1, with 14 bases identical to TRBD2. Germline CDR1 WNHNN, CDR2 SYGVQD (reference sequence). This CDR3 is built from 17 residues. Trimming removed 3 bases from V and 2 bases from J; junction bases left unmatched: 3. The CDR3 is CASSDATSGRAYNEQFF. The CDR3 coding sequence is TGCGCCAGCAGTGATGCGACTAGCGGGAGGGCCTACAATGAGCAGTTCTTC.

This rearrangement joins TRBV11-2 to TRBJ1-4, with D unclear. V was shortened by 1 base and J by 0 bases, with 9 bases between the two germline ends. This CDR3 comprises 16 residues. CDR1 and CDR2 from the germline V gene are SGHAT and FQNNGV. The DNA of the CDR3 is TGTGCCAGCAGCTTAGGGAATGTTGCAACTAATGAAAAACTGTTTTTT. This codes for CASSLGNVATNEKLFF.

CDR3 nucleotide sequence: TGCGCCAGCAGCTTGGTCGTAGGCAGTCTGGAGCAGTACTTC. Residues: CASSLVVGSLEQYF. The chain employs TRBV5-1 and TRBJ2-7; no reliable D call. The CDR3 is 14 residues long. Trimming left V 0 bases short and J 7 bases short, with 14 bases between. The germline V gene has CDR1 SGHRS and CDR2 YFSETQ.

V and J are TRBV28 and TRBJ1-2; D not resolved. The germline V and J ends were trimmed by 10 bases and 7 bases, with 19 bases remaining between them. Germline values: CDR1 MDHEN, CDR2 SYDVKM. There are 13 residues in the CDR3. The CDR3 here is CAINLRQMGGYTF. As DNA, the CDR3 is TGTGCCATCAACCTGAGGCAGATGGGTGGCTACACCTTC.